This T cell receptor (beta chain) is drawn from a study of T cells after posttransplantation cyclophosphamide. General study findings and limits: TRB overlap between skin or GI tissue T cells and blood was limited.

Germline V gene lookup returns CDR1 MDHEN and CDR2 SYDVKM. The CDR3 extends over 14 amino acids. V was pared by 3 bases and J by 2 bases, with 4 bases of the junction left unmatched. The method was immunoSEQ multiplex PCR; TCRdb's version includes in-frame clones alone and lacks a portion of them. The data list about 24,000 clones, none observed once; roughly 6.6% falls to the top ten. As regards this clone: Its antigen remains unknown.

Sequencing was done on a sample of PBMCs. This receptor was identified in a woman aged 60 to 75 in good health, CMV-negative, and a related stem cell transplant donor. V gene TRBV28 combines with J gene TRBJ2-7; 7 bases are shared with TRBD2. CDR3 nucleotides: TGTGCCAGCAGTTTGGGAGGGCCACCCTACGAGCAGTACTTC. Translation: CASSLGGPPYEQYF.